The TCR beta chain described here comes from a study of identical twins. The study's findings and limits: High-abundance cord blood beta clonotypes had fewer insertions; memory repertoires showed none. One should note that invariant MAIT and iNKT cells could partly confound zero-insertion analyses. Modelling underestimated the level of out-of-frame TCR alpha sharing observed in monozygotic twins.

The CDR3 extends over 17 amino acids. The V and J ends lost 0 bases and 0 bases respectively, with 12 bases between them. CDR1 is LGHNA and CDR2 is YSLEER in the germline V gene. Remarks on this clonotype: Its cognate antigen is unknown.

With template switching, a universal primer site was added, and the cDNA carried unique molecular identifiers. TCRdb re-called the 5' RACE reads through MiXCR, storing one row per CDR3 protein. The sample holds approximately 590,000 distinct CDR3 sequences; nearly 10% are singletons and the top ten take roughly 3%. These sequences were also reported in another study, on yellow fever vaccine responses in identical twins.

V usage is TRBV4-3 and J usage is TRBJ2-1; maybe TRBD2 (6 bases). This TCR derives from a woman between 18 and 29 years old in good health. The material sequenced was PBMCs. For the CDR3, the DNA is TGCGCCAGCAGCCAAGATCCAGCGGGCAGCTCCTACAATGAGCAGTTCTTC. This gives the protein CASSQDPAGSSYNEQFF.